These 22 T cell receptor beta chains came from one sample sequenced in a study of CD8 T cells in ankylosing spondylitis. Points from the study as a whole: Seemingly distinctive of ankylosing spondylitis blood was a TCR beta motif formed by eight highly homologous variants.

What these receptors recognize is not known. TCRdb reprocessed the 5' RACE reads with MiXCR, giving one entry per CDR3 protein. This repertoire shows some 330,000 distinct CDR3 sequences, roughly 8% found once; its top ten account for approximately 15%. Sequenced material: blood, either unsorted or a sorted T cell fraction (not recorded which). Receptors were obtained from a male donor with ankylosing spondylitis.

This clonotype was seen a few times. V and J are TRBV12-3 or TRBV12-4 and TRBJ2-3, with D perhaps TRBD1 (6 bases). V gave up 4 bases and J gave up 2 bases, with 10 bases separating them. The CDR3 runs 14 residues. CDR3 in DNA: TGTGCCAGCAGTTACGGGACATACACAGATACGCAGTATTTT. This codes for CASSYGTYTDTQYF.

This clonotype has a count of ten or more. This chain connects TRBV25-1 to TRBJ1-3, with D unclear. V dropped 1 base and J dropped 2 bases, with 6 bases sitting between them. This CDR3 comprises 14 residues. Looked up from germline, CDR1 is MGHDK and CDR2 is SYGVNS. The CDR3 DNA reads TGTGCCAGCAGTGAATCCTATACTGGAAACACCATATATTTT. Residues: CASSESYTGNTIYF.

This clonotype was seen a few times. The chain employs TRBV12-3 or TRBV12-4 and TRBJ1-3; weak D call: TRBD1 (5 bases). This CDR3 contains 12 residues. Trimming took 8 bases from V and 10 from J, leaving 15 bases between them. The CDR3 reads CASGPSGRTIYF. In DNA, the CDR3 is TGTGCCAGCGGACCATCAGGGAGGACCATATATTTT.

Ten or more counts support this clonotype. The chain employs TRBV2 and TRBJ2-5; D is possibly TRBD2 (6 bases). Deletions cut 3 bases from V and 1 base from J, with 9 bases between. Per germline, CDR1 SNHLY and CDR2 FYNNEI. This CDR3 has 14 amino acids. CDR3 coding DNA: TGTGCCAGCAGTGATCGGGACTTCCAAGAGACCCAGTACTTC. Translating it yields CASSDRDFQETQYF. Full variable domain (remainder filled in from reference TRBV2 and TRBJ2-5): EPEVTQTPSHQVTQMGQEVILRCVPISNHLYFYWYRQILGQKVEFLVSFYNNEISEKSEIFDDQFSVERPDGSNFTLKIRSTKLEDSAMYFCASSDRDFQETQYFGPGTRLLVL.

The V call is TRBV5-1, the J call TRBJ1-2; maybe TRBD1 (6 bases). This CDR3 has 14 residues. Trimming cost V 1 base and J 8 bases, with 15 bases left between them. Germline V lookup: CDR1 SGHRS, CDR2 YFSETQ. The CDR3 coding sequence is TGCGCCAGCAGCTTGAATCCCCAGGGGCAAGGCTACACCTTC. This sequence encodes CASSLNPQGQGYTF.

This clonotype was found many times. CDR3 coding DNA: TGTGCCAGCAGTGGAATGGGACCAGGGGCTGGCGCTGAAGCTTTCTTT. This codes for CASSGMGPGAGAEAFF. V and J are TRBV12-3 or TRBV12-4 and TRBJ1-1, with D perhaps TRBD1 (6 bases). Trimming pared 5 bases from V and 6 bases from J, leaving 22 bases between. CDR3 length: 16 amino acids.

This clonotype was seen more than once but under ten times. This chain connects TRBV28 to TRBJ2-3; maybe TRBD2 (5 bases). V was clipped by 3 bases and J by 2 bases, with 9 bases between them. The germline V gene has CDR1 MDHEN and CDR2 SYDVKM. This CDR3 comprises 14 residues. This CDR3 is CASSFSGDTDTQYF. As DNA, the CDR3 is TGTGCCAGCAGTTTCTCCGGGGACACAGATACGCAGTATTTT.

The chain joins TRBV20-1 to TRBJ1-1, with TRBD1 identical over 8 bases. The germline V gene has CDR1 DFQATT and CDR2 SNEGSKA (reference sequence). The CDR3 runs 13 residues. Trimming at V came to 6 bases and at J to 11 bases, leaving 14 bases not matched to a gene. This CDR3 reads CSAPRQGLVFAFF. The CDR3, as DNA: TGCAGTGCACCTCGACAGGGGCTGGTTTTCGCTTTCTTT.

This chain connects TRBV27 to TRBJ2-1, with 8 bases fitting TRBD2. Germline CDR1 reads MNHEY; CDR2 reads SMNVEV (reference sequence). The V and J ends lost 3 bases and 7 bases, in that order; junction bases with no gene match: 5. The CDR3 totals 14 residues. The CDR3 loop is CASSFGLALNEQFF. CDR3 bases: TGTGCCAGCAGTTTCGGACTAGCTTTGAATGAGCAGTTCTTC.

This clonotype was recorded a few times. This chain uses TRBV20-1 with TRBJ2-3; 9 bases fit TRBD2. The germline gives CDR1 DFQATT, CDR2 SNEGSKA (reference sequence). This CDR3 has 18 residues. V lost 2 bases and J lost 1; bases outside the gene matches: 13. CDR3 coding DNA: TGCAGTGCTAGATATCCTAGCGGGGCCACTCGGCGCACAGATACGCAGTATTTT. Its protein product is CSARYPSGATRRTDTQYF.

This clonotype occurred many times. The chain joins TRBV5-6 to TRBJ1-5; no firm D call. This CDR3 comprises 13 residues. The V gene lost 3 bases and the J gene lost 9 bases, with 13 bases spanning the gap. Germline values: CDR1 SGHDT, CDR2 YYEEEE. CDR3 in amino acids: CASSSTPLGPQHF. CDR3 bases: TGTGCCAGCAGCTCCACTCCCTTGGGGCCCCAGCATTTT.

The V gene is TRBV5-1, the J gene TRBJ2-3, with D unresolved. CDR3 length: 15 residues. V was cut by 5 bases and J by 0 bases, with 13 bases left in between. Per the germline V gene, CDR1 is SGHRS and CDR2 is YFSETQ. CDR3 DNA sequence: TGCGCCAGCAGTCCGAGTTACGCTAGCACAGATACGCAGTATTTT. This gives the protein CASSPSYASTDTQYF.

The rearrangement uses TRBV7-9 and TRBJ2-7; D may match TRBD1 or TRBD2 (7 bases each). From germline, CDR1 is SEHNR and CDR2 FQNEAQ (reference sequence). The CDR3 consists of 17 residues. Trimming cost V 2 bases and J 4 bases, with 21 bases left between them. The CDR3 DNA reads TGTGCCAGCAGCTTAAGAACAGGGAGGGGGCCCGGATACGAGCAGTACTTC. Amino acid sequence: CASSLRTGRGPGYEQYF.

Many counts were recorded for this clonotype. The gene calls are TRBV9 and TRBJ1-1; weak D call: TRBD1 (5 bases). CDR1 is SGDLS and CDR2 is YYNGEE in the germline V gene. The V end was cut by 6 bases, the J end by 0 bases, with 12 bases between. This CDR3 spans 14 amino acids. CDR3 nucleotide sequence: TGTGCCAGCACTGTGGGGGGGATGAACACTGAAGCTTTCTTT. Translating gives CASTVGGMNTEAFF.

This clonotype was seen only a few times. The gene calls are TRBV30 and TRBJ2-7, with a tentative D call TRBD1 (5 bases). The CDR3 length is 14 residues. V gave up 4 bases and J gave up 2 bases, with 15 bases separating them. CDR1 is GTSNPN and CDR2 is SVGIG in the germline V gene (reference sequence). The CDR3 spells CAWKVDRRTYEQYF. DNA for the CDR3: TGTGCCTGGAAGGTCGACAGACGAACCTACGAGCAGTACTTC. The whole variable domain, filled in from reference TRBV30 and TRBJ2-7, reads SQTIHQWPATLVQPVGSPLSLECTVEGTSNPNLYWYRQAAGRGLQLLFYSVGIGQISSEVPQNLSASRPQDRQFILSSKKLLLSDSGFYLCAWKVDRRTYEQYFGPGTRLTVT.

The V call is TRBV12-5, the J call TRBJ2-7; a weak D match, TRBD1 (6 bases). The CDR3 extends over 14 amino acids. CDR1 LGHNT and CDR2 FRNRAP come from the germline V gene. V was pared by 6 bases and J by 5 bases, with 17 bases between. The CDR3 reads CASGLDRDTHEQYF. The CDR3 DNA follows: TGTGCTAGTGGCCTAGACCGGGACACCCACGAGCAGTACTTC.

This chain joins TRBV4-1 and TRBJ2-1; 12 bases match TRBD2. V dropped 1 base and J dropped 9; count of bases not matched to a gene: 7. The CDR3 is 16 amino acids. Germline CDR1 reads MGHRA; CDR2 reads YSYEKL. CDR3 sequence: CASSQARTSGKVEQFF. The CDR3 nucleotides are TGCGCCAGCAGCCAAGCAAGGACTAGCGGGAAAGTTGAGCAGTTCTTC.

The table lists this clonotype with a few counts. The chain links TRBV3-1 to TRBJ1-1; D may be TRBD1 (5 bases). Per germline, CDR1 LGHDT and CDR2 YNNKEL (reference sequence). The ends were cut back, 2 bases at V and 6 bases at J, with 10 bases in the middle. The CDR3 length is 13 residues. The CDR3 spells CASSQSGVPEAFF. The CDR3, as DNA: TGTGCCAGCAGCCAATCGGGGGTCCCTGAAGCTTTCTTT.

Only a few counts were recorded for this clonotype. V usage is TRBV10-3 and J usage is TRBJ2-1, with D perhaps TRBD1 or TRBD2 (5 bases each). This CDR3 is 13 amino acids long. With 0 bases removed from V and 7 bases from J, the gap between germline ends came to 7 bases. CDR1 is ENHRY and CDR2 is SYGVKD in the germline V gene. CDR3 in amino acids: CAISESWGNEQFF. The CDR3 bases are TGTGCCATCAGTGAGTCGTGGGGGAATGAGCAGTTCTTC.

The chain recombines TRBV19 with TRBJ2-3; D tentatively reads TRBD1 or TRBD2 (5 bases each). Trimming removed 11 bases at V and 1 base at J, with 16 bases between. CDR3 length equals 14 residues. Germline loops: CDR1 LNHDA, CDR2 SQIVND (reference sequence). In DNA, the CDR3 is TGTGCCTCCTTCCCTCGGGACGGCACAGATACGCAGTATTTT. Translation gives CASFPRDGTDTQYF.

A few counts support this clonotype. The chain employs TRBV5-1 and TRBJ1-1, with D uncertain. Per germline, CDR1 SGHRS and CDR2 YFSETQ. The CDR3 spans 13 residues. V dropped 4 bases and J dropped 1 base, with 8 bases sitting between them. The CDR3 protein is CASSKSWNTEAFF. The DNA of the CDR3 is TGCGCCAGCAGCAAATCATGGAACACTGAAGCTTTCTTT.

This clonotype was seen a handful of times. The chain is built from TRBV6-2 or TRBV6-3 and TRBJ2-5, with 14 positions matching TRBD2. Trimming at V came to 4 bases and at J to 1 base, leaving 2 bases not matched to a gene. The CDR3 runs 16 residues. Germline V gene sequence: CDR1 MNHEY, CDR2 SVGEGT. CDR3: CASSSGLAGGQETQYF. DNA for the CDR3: TGTGCCAGCAGTTCCGGACTAGCGGGAGGCCAAGAGACCCAGTACTTC.